This TCR beta chain is drawn from a study of shared T cell receptors in the human thymus. This CDR3 contains 16 residues. The germline V gene encodes CDR1 GTSNPN and CDR2 SVGIG (reference sequence). Trimming removed 0 bases from V and 3 bases from J; junction bases left unmatched: 7. Clones were read by immunoSEQ multiplex PCR, and TCRdb kept only the in-frame ones, dropping some. Of roughly 68,000 clones detected, 90% to 95% appear once; the ten largest clones hold less than 0.04%. Sequencing input: thymocytes. The clonotype was recovered from a human donor. This chain links TRBV30 with TRBJ2-3; TRBD1 aligns across 9 bases. CDR3 amino acids: CAWSVRGTGLTDTQYF. CDR3 DNA: TGTGCCTGGAGTGTCAGAGGGACAGGGTTGACAGATACGCAGTATTTT.